This T cell receptor beta chain was found in a study of identical twins. In this sample, this clonotype turned up many times. The V and J ends lost 3 bases and 2 bases respectively, with 11 bases between them. The CDR3 length is 14 residues. The germline V gene encodes CDR1 SQVTM and CDR2 ANQGSEA. From the 5' RACE reads, TCRdb called clonotypes with MiXCR, one entry per CDR3 protein. The profile shows about 1.7 million distinct CDR3 sequences, around 29% of them singletons. This receptor was obtained from a newborn girl in good health. The chain recombines TRBV29-1 with TRBJ2-4, with D tentatively TRBD2 (7 bases). Sequencing was performed on cord blood. CDR3 in DNA: TGCAGCGTTGAGGGGGGGGGCTCCAAAAACATTCAGTACTTC. Its protein product is CSVEGGGSKNIQYF.